Presented here are 23 T cell receptor beta chains from one specimen sequenced in a study of blood T cell repertoires in COVID-19. Repertoires were generated with immunoSEQ multiplex PCR, while TCRdb's copy carries only in-frame clones and drops some. The profile shows 150,000 to 200,000 clones, approximately 80% of them singletons. Specimen: peripheral blood. The receptors shown here come from a human donor in a cohort sampled during active COVID-19.

This chain connects TRBV6-2 or TRBV6-3 to TRBJ2-7; TRBD2 matches at 11 bases. This CDR3 has 15 amino acids. Germline CDR1 reads MNHEY; CDR2 reads SVGEGT. With 2 bases clipped from V and 5 bases from J, the junction kept 5 bases outside the gene matches. Here the CDR3 DNA reads TGTGCCAGCAGTTACCTAGCGGGGGGAATCGACGAGCAGTACTTC. Amino acids: CASSYLAGGIDEQYF.

The chain is built from TRBV6-2 or TRBV6-3 and TRBJ1-5; 7 nucleotides agree with TRBD1. This CDR3 is 15 amino acids long. The germline gives CDR1 MNHEY, CDR2 SVGEGT. Losses at the gene ends were 6 bases for V and 0 bases for J; bases not matched to a gene: 5. CDR3: CASSSQGLSNQPQHF. CDR3 DNA sequence: TGTGCCAGCAGCTCACAGGGGCTTAGCAATCAGCCCCAGCATTTT.

The CDR3 bases are TGTGCCAGCAGACATTCCGACAGGGCCAACTATGGCTACACCTTC. Protein: CASRHSDRANYGYTF. The chain carries TRBV3-1 (or the pseudogene TRBV3-2) and TRBJ1-2; 7 bases map to TRBD1. The CDR3 runs to 15 residues. V trimming: 6 bases; J trimming: 2 bases; junction bases outside the gene matches: 9. Per the germline V gene, CDR1 is LGHDT and CDR2 is YNNKEL (reference sequence).

The chain is built from TRBV3-1 (or the pseudogene TRBV3-2) and TRBJ1-2; possibly TRBD1 for D (6 bases). Trimming removed 4 bases at V and 5 bases at J, with 17 bases between. The CDR3 has 15 residues. The germline gives CDR1 LGHDT, CDR2 YNNKEL (reference sequence). CDR3 sequence: CASSPTRRDKYGYTF. The CDR3 DNA is TGTGCCAGCAGCCCCACCCGTCGGGACAAATATGGCTACACCTTC.

This sequence joins TRBV7-2 and TRBJ2-7, with TRBD2 matching 7 bases. J lost 2 bases, V lost 3 bases, and 7 bases had no gene match. CDR3 length equals 15 residues. Germline V gene lookup returns CDR1 SGHTA and CDR2 FQGNSA. As DNA, the CDR3 is TGTGCCAGCAGCTTTAGGCTAGCGGAAACCTACGAGCAGTACTTC. Its translation is CASSFRLAETYEQYF.

The chain has TRBV5-1 and TRBJ1-6; D is unclear. This CDR3 has 17 amino acids. V gave up 4 bases and J gave up 1 base, with 15 bases separating them. Germline V gene data show CDR1 as SGHRS and CDR2 as YFSETQ. The CDR3 region has the DNA TGCGCCAGCAGCCGGACCGGGGAGGGTTCCTATAATTCACCCCTCCACTTT. Protein sequence: CASSRTGEGSYNSPLHF.

This chain links TRBV5-5 with TRBJ2-1; D might be TRBD2 (6 bases). Per the germline V gene, CDR1 is SGHKS and CDR2 is YYEKEE (reference sequence). Trimming removed 9 bases from V and 3 bases from J, with 16 bases in between. The CDR3 covers 14 residues. DNA of the CDR3: TGTGCCACCCGGCCGGGGGTGGGCTACAATGAGCAGTTCTTC. Amino acid sequence: CATRPGVGYNEQFF.

The rearrangement joins TRBV28 to TRBJ1-5; 7 bases fit TRBD1. CDR3 length: 14 amino acids. Germline V gene sequence: CDR1 MDHEN, CDR2 SYDVKM. J gave up 4 bases and V 8 bases, and 8 bases lay outside the gene matches. CDR3 sequence: CASGLLQGNQPQHF. The CDR3 nucleotides are TGTGCCAGCGGACTACTACAGGGGAATCAGCCCCAGCATTTT.

There are a few counts of this clone. J is TRBJ1-4 and V is TRBV11-2; the D gene is possibly TRBD1 (6 bases). V was clipped by 5 bases and J by 5 bases, with 9 bases between them. CDR3 length equals 13 residues. CDR1 and CDR2 from the germline V gene are SGHAT and FQNNGV. The CDR3 sequence: CASSPGANEKLFF. DNA for the CDR3: TGTGCCAGCAGCCCAGGGGCCAATGAAAAACTGTTTTTT.

This clone is a singleton in its sample. The rearrangement uses TRBV5-4 and TRBJ2-2; 7 nucleotides align to TRBD1. The CDR3 covers 15 residues. The V gene end was trimmed by 6 bases and the J gene end by 0 bases; junction bases not matched to a gene: 5. Germline values: CDR1 SGHNT, CDR2 YYREEE (reference sequence). This CDR3 reads CASTLQGANTGELFF. For the CDR3, the DNA is TGTGCCAGCACCCTGCAGGGGGCGAACACCGGGGAGCTGTTTTTT.

The gene calls are TRBV29-1 and TRBJ1-1, with D perhaps matching TRBD1 (5 bases). The CDR3 spans 11 residues. Germline-derived CDR1 and CDR2 are SQVTM and ANQGSEA. V lost 2 bases and J lost 8, with 9 bases in between. CDR3 loop: CSVERGSEAFF. The CDR3 nucleotides are TGCAGCGTTGAAAGGGGCTCGGAAGCTTTCTTT.

The V and J genes are TRBV6-6 and TRBJ2-3; the D gene is possibly TRBD2 (5 bases). The CDR3 is 14 residues long. Germline V lookup: CDR1 MNHNY, CDR2 SVGAGI (reference sequence). Trimming pared 5 bases from V and 4 bases from J, leaving 13 bases between. In DNA, the CDR3 is TGTGCCAGCAGTACACTAGTCTCCCCAGATACGCAGTATTTT. This encodes CASSTLVSPDTQYF.

The V and J genes are TRBV10-3 and TRBJ2-7; possible D gene TRBD2, 5 bases. Per germline, CDR1 ENHRY and CDR2 SYGVKD. V was shortened by 4 bases and J by 1 base, with 20 bases between the two germline ends. This CDR3 has 17 amino acids. The CDR3 loop is CAISVTLEESDSYEQYF. CDR3 DNA sequence: TGTGCCATCAGTGTGACTTTGGAGGAGTCCGATTCCTACGAGCAGTACTTC.

V gene TRBV24-1 combines with J gene TRBJ1-2; D possibly corresponds to TRBD1 (5 bases). This CDR3 contains 12 residues. Germline V gene data show CDR1 as KGHDR and CDR2 as SFDVKD. V was pared by 5 bases and J by 8 bases, with 11 bases between. The CDR3 loop is CATSASGLGYTF. CDR3 nucleotide sequence: TGTGCCACCAGTGCCTCAGGGTTAGGCTACACCTTC.

V gene TRBV28 combines with J gene TRBJ2-6, with 8 bases fitting TRBD1. The CDR3 spans 16 residues. The germline V gene has CDR1 MDHEN and CDR2 SYDVKM. Trimming removed 7 bases from V and 0 bases from J; junction bases left unmatched: 5. CDR3: CASNPGGDSGANVLTF. Written as DNA, the CDR3 is TGTGCCAGCAACCCAGGGGGCGACTCTGGGGCCAACGTCCTGACTTTC.

This clone appeared a single time. The chain uses TRBV6-5 and TRBJ1-3; 7 bases align to TRBD1. The germline V gene has CDR1 MNHEY and CDR2 SVGAGI. V was pared by 0 bases and J by 4 bases, with 6 bases of the junction left unmatched. There are 16 residues in the CDR3. CDR3 sequence: CASSYSATGRGNTIYF. The CDR3 DNA sequence: TGTGCCAGCAGTTACTCGGCGACAGGGCGAGGAAACACCATATATTTT.

The chain joins TRBV11-3 to TRBJ2-3, with 9 bases aligning to TRBD1. CDR3 size: 15 residues. Germline-derived CDR1 and CDR2 are SGHNT and YENEEA. Trimming removed 5 bases from V and 2 bases from J; junction bases left unmatched: 5. The CDR3 sequence is CASSTGQGTTDTQYF. For the CDR3, the DNA is TGTGCCAGCAGCACCGGACAGGGGACCACAGATACGCAGTATTTT.

The chain has TRBV6-6 and TRBJ2-7; 12 bases agree with TRBD1. Germline V gene sequence: CDR1 MNHNY, CDR2 SVGAGI (reference sequence). J gave up 4 bases and V 5 bases, and 6 bases lay outside the gene matches. The CDR3 runs to 15 residues. The CDR3, as DNA: TGTGCCAGCAGTGGGGACAGGGGGCTATTTTACGAGCAGTACTTC. This encodes CASSGDRGLFYEQYF.

This chain uses TRBV7-2 with TRBJ2-7; 7 nucleotides align to TRBD2. V lost 0 bases and J lost 3; bases outside the gene matches: 8. The CDR3 has 16 amino acids. CDR1 is SGHTA, CDR2 FQGNSA, per germline. CDR3 sequence (DNA): TGTGCCAGCAGCTTAGCTTCGGGGGGAGTCAGCTACGAGCAGTACTTC. Residues: CASSLASGGVSYEQYF. Complete variable domain (other parts from reference TRBV7-2 and TRBJ2-7): GAGVSQSPSNKVTEKGKDVELRCDPISGHTALYWYRQSLGQGLEFLIYFQGNSAPDKSGLPSDRFSAERTGGSVSTLTIQRTQQEDSAVYLCASSLASGGVSYEQYFGPGTRLTVT.

The V gene is TRBV19, the J gene TRBJ1-2, with a weak D call TRBD1 (6 bases). This CDR3 has 13 residues. Germline V CDR1 and CDR2: LNHDA, SQIVND (reference sequence). Trimming removed 11 bases from V and 2 bases from J, with 15 bases in between. For the CDR3, the DNA is TGTGCCGCGTCTGACAGGTCCAACTATGGCTACACCTTC. Encoded protein: CAASDRSNYGYTF.

The chain combines TRBV6-5 with TRBJ1-4; D is possibly TRBD1 (5 bases). Between the trimmed V and J ends, which lost 0 bases and 7 bases, there was a span of 12 bases. The CDR3 consists of 15 residues. Germline V lookup: CDR1 MNHEY, CDR2 SVGAGI. The CDR3 coding sequence is TGTGCCAGCAGTTACTCGGGGGGACCGCCTGAAAAACTGTTTTTT. This gives the protein CASSYSGGPPEKLFF.

This clone has only one observation. This rearrangement joins TRBV9 to TRBJ2-7; the match to TRBD2 covers 8 bases. V dropped 0 bases and J dropped 4; count of bases not matched to a gene: 6. The CDR3 has 15 amino acids. Germline V CDR1 and CDR2: SGDLS, YYNGEE. The CDR3 here is CASSVGAGVVYEQYF. Written as DNA, the CDR3 is TGTGCCAGCAGCGTAGGAGCGGGAGTGGTGTACGAGCAGTACTTC.

This chain joins TRBV28 and TRBJ1-1; weak D call: TRBD1 (5 bases). Germline V CDR1 and CDR2: MDHEN, SYDVKM. This CDR3 has 15 residues. Between the trimmed V and J ends, which lost 3 bases and 2 bases, there was a span of 13 bases. The CDR3, as DNA: TGTGCCAGCAGTTTTGCAGGACACCGAAACACTGAAGCTTTCTTT. It yields the protein CASSFAGHRNTEAFF.